Shown below are 20 T cell receptor beta chains from a single sample sequenced in a study of blood T cells in healthy people across ages. The use of a sample-barcoded 5' primer and a J-beta primer mix characterized a second PCR of about 7 to 12 cycles. TCRdb reprocessed the 5' RACE reads with MiXCR, giving one entry per CDR3 protein. The data contain approximately 800,000 distinct CDR3 sequences, 40% to 65% of them singletons. The sequenced material came from blood. The receptors originated from a man older than 75 in good health.

With regard to this clonotype: This may arise from a read error, as a much more abundant clone is one base away. The genes are TRBV7-2 and TRBJ1-5, with 8 nucleotides matching TRBD1. CDR1 and CDR2 (germline): SGHTA, FQGNSA. This CDR3 region has 14 residues. In DNA form, the CDR3 reads TGTGTCAGCAGTTCCGACAGGGGCAGTCAGCCCCAGCATTTT. It specifies CVSSSDRGSQPQHF.

The table lists this clonotype with a few counts. The V and J genes are TRBV29-1 and TRBJ2-7; 8 positions match TRBD2. The CDR3 length is 16 residues. V trimming: 4 bases; J trimming: 0 bases; junction bases outside the gene matches: 11. Germline V gene data show CDR1 as SQVTM and CDR2 as ANQGSEA. The CDR3 spells CSVGAWAGGGSYEQYF. CDR3 DNA sequence: TGCAGCGTTGGGGCCTGGGCGGGAGGAGGCTCCTACGAGCAGTACTTC.

This clonotype occurred a few times. This sequence joins TRBV12-3 or TRBV12-4 and TRBJ1-2, with D possibly being TRBD1 (5 bases). The CDR3 totals 13 residues. The V end lost 7 bases, the J end lost 7 bases, and 16 bases lay between the germline ends. The CDR3 DNA reads as TGTGCCAGCACCCCCGGGGGGGAATTTGGCTACACCTTC. This translates into CASTPGGEFGYTF.

The rearrangement uses TRBV7-9 and TRBJ2-3; 9 positions match TRBD1. Germline trimming cut 3 bases from V and 2 bases from J; bases unmatched to any gene: 9. CDR1 SEHNR and CDR2 FQNEAQ come from the germline V gene (reference sequence). The CDR3 has 17 amino acids. CDR3 nucleotide sequence: TGTGCCAGCAGCTTGGGAGGACAGGGGATAAACACAGATACGCAGTATTTT. It codes for CASSLGGQGINTDTQYF.

In its sample, this clonotype was seen once. V is TRBV20-1 and J is TRBJ2-4; no clear D. The end of the DNA is better explained by TRBJ2-7, so the J call may be wrong. This CDR3 comprises 13 residues. The germline CDR1 and CDR2 sequences are DFQATT and SNEGSKA (reference sequence). For the CDR3, the DNA is TGCAGTGCTAGAGGGACCCGCGGCTACGAGCAGTACTTC. It yields the protein CSARGTRGYEQYF.

The chain links TRBV29-1 to TRBJ2-7; 8 positions match TRBD1. This CDR3 is 12 amino acids long. CDR1 is SQVTM and CDR2 is ANQGSEA in the germline V gene. Unmatched junction bases numbered 6, after V lost 5 bases and J lost 6 bases. DNA for the CDR3: TGCAGCGTTAAAACTCAGGGGGCCGAGCAGTACTTC. It encodes CSVKTQGAEQYF.

The gene calls are TRBV10-3 and TRBJ2-1; D is undetermined. Per the germline V gene, CDR1 is ENHRY and CDR2 is SYGVKD. The V and J ends lost 5 bases and 10 bases respectively, with 15 bases between them. The CDR3 contains 13 residues. The CDR3 loop reads CAISPIVASEQFF. CDR3 DNA: TGTGCCATCAGTCCAATTGTAGCAAGCGAGCAGTTCTTC.

This clonotype has more than one count but fewer than ten. V is TRBV20-1 and J is TRBJ1-4, with D possibly matching TRBD1 (6 bases). This CDR3 contains 15 residues. V lost 0 bases, J lost 5 bases, and 13 bases lay in between. From germline, CDR1 is DFQATT and CDR2 SNEGSKA (reference sequence). CDR3 coding DNA: TGCAGTGCTAGAGATCAGAGGCAGGGGAATGAAAAACTGTTTTTT. Translated: CSARDQRQGNEKLFF.

The chain recombines TRBV27 with TRBJ2-5; possible D gene TRBD2, 5 bases. Trimming shortened V by 5 bases and J by 7 bases, and 17 bases separated the two germline ends. CDR3 length: 14 residues. Germline V gene lookup returns CDR1 MNHEY and CDR2 SMNVEV (reference sequence). The DNA of the CDR3 is TGTGCCAGCAGTGCGCCCGGGGTCCGTGGGACCCAGTACTTC. It translates to CASSAPGVRGTQYF.

V usage is TRBV6-5 and J usage is TRBJ1-2; 11 nucleotides match TRBD1. Germline V gene data show CDR1 as MNHEY and CDR2 as SVGAGI. J gave up 5 bases and V 2 bases, and 7 bases lay outside the gene matches. The CDR3 covers 16 residues. CDR3: CASSYIRTGGSYGYTF. In DNA form, the CDR3 reads TGTGCCAGCAGTTACATCCGGACAGGGGGCTCATATGGCTACACCTTC.

This clonotype showed up just a few times. The chain combines TRBV20-1 with TRBJ2-5; 7 bases line up with TRBD2. Per the germline V gene, CDR1 is DFQATT and CDR2 is SNEGSKA (reference sequence). V shed 6 bases and J 5 bases; nucleotides not matched to a gene: 12. The CDR3 contains 14 residues. The chain's CDR3 is CSAPSGTTHETQYF. The CDR3 region has the DNA TGCAGTGCGCCTTCCGGGACTACTCACGAGACCCAGTACTTC.

The chain has TRBV21-1 and TRBJ2-7; the D call TRBD1 from the table was never checked on the DNA. TRBV21-1 represents a pseudogene. This CDR3 region has 15 residues. CDR3: CASSFREFPSYEQYF. The CDR3 DNA reads as TGTGCCAGCAGCTTTCGGGAATTCCCGTCCTACGAGCAGTACTTC.

The rearrangement links TRBV4-2 to TRBJ2-5; the match to TRBD2 covers 8 bases. The J call may be mistaken, given a closer DNA end match to TRBJ2-1. The germline gives CDR1 LGHNA, CDR2 YNFKEQ. The CDR3 is made up of 19 amino acids. The CDR3 DNA is TGTGCCAGCAGCCAAGAGAGGGGGGAGCGGGAGTCCCCCCAAGAGACCCAGTTCTTC. Residues: CASSQERGERESPQETQFF.

The V gene is TRBV20-1, the J gene TRBJ1-5, with D maybe TRBD1 (6 bases). The CDR3 spans 15 residues. CDR1 is DFQATT, CDR2 SNEGSKA, per germline (reference sequence). Trimming took 4 bases from V and 3 from J, leaving 16 bases between them. The CDR3: CSATNADRLNQPQHF. CDR3 coding DNA: TGCAGTGCTACAAACGCGGACAGACTCAATCAGCCCCAGCATTTT.

This clonotype has more than one count but fewer than ten. The V gene is TRBV12-3 or TRBV12-4, the J gene TRBJ1-5, with D tentatively TRBD1 (5 bases). V lost 6 bases and J lost 2, with 8 bases in between. The CDR3 is 13 amino acids. DNA for the CDR3: TGTGCCAGCAGGGGGGACGGCAATCAGCCCCAGCATTTT. Translation gives CASRGDGNQPQHF.

The chain employs TRBV28 and TRBJ1-1; 12 nucleotides agree with TRBD1. This CDR3 contains 17 residues. V shed 3 bases, J shed 0 bases, and the junction held 5 bases outside the gene matches. Germline lookup yields CDR1 MDHEN and CDR2 SYDVKM. In DNA form, the CDR3 reads TGTGCCAGCAGTTTCCGGGACAGGGGGCGAATGAACACTGAAGCTTTCTTT. Translated: CASSFRDRGRMNTEAFF.

The chain carries TRBV27 and TRBJ1-4; 7 nucleotides agree with TRBD1. Germline-derived CDR1 and CDR2 are MNHEY and SMNVEV (reference sequence). The trim removed 6 bases at V and 3 bases at J, leaving 7 bases unmatched. The CDR3 length is 15 residues. CDR3 sequence reads: CASRMTQGSNEKLFF. The CDR3 bases are TGTGCCAGCAGGATGACACAGGGGTCTAATGAAAAACTGTTTTTT.

The chain is built from TRBV9 and TRBJ2-6; 11 positions match TRBD2. V shed 2 bases and J 3 bases; nucleotides not matched to a gene: 7. CDR1 and CDR2 from the germline V gene are SGDLS and YYNGEE. The CDR3 sequence is 18 residues long. For the CDR3, the DNA is TGTGCCAGCAGCGTCGGACTAGCGGGCCTGGGTGGGGCCAACGTCCTGACTTTC. It yields the protein CASSVGLAGLGGANVLTF.

This clonotype was counted a few times. The chain uses TRBV7-2 and TRBJ2-7; D is perhaps TRBD2 (7 bases). V lost 4 bases, J lost 9 bases, and 19 bases lay in between. Germline-derived CDR1 and CDR2 are SGHTA and FQGNSA. The CDR3 totals 14 residues. Here the CDR3 reads CASSSRPLGGVQYF. DNA of the CDR3: TGTGCCAGCAGCTCGAGACCCCTAGGGGGGGTGCAGTACTTC.

The rearrangement links TRBV7-6 to TRBJ1-5, with a tentative D call TRBD1 (5 bases). The germline V and J ends were trimmed by 0 bases and 4 bases, with 16 bases remaining between them. The CDR3 consists of 17 residues. Germline V gene sequence: CDR1 SGHVS, CDR2 FNYEAQ. The CDR3: CASSLAPRGSSNQPQHF. As DNA, the CDR3 is TGTGCCAGCAGCTTAGCGCCGAGGGGCAGTTCTAATCAGCCCCAGCATTTT.